This T cell receptor beta chain was sequenced during a study of cytomegalovirus exposure and HLA in healthy donors. Study-wide findings and caveats: Whilst most TCR sequences proved rare, a subset of public TCRs occurred across many donors.

These donors were members of the roughly 120-subject validation cohort, a group separate from the approximately 670-subject first cohort. A note on this clone: What it binds is unknown.

Profiling relied on immunoSEQ multiplex PCR, and the TCRdb table lists in-frame clones only, not all of them. In the table there are under 200,000 clones, roughly nine tenths of which are singletons. Germline V gene data show CDR1 as MNHEY and CDR2 as SMNVEV (reference sequence). The CDR3 contains 16 residues. V trimming: 6 bases; J trimming: 9 bases; junction bases outside the gene matches: 15. The sequence was obtained from a woman under 40 in good health and CMV-seronegative. The chain is built from TRBV27 and TRBJ2-1; 9 bases match TRBD1. Material for sequencing was PBMCs. The CDR3 DNA reads as TGTGCCAGCAGGAGCCTGCGGGACAGGGAAAGGGGTGAGCAGTTCTTC. This sequence encodes CASRSLRDRERGEQFF.